The 21 T cell receptor beta chains reported below all come from one sample, sequenced in a study. Amplification of TRBV12-4/TRBJ1-2 clonotypes used adaptor-ligated barcode primers. TCRdb used MiXCR to reprocess the multiplex PCR reads, holding one entry per CDR3 protein. The sample records over a thousand distinct CDR3 sequences, less than 20% being singletons. The material sequenced was naive CD4+ T cells sorted from blood. Subset indicated: naive CD4+ T cells, CD4+CD45RA+CD25-. The source of these receptors is a female donor with breast cancer.

This clonotype is judged medium-sized (0.01 to 0.1%). The chain uses TRBV12-3 or TRBV12-4 and TRBJ1-2, with D perhaps TRBD1 (5 bases). V was shortened by 2 bases and J by 7 bases, with 14 bases between the two germline ends. The CDR3 is 14 amino acids. CDR3 loop: CASSLSGTQAGYTF. CDR3 DNA: TGTGCCAGCAGTTTAAGTGGGACCCAAGCTGGCTACACCTTC.

In this sample, this clonotype turned up a few times. A read error may explain this, as a much larger clone is one base away. The rearrangement uses TRBV12-3 or TRBV12-4 and TRBJ1-2; 7 positions match TRBD1. The CDR3 extends over 16 amino acids. V lost 5 bases and J lost 4; bases outside the gene matches: 13. The CDR3 region has the DNA TGTGCCAGCAGTCCCGGGACAGATAGGGGACCCTATGGCTACACCTTC. Protein sequence: CASSPGTDRGPYGYTF.

Judged by abundance, this clonotype is medium-sized. The rearrangement links TRBV12-3 or TRBV12-4 to TRBJ1-2; 8 positions agree with TRBD1. The CDR3 length is 14 residues. Trimming cost V 7 bases and J 5 bases; bases outside gene matches: 9. CDR3 sequence reads: CASTLVDRGYGYTF. In DNA, the CDR3 is TGTGCCAGCACCTTAGTAGACAGGGGATATGGCTACACCTTC.

The chain is built from TRBV12-3 or TRBV12-4 and TRBJ1-2; D is possibly TRBD1 (5 bases). The CDR3 covers 15 residues. V gave up 5 bases and J gave up 4 bases, with 17 bases separating them. This CDR3 is CASSPLGLSLYGYTF. The CDR3, as DNA: TGTGCCAGCAGTCCGTTGGGACTTTCCCTCTATGGCTACACCTTC.

V gene TRBV12-3 or TRBV12-4 combines with J gene TRBJ1-2; 8 bases fit TRBD1. The length of the CDR3 is 13 residues. The ends lost 5 bases at V and 8 bases at J; junction bases unmatched: 7. CDR3: CASSPGTGTGYTF. The CDR3 DNA reads as TGTGCCAGCAGTCCCGGGACAGGTACCGGCTACACCTTC.

Judged by abundance, this clonotype is medium-sized. This CDR3 reads CASSLRWLNYGYTF. The CDR3 DNA reads TGTGCCAGCAGTTTACGGTGGTTAAACTATGGCTACACCTTC. The chain has TRBV12-3 or TRBV12-4 and TRBJ1-2; D unclear. The CDR3 length is 14 residues. Between the trimmed V and J ends, which lost 2 bases and 2 bases, there was a span of 9 bases.

This clonotype is categorized as medium-sized. The gene calls are TRBV12-3 or TRBV12-4 and TRBJ1-2, with a possible D match to TRBD1 (5 bases). The CDR3 runs 14 residues. The V end was cut by 6 bases, the J end by 0 bases, with 11 bases between. In DNA, the CDR3 is TGTGCCAGCAGCCGAGACAGTGCTAACTATGGCTACACCTTC. This translates into CASSRDSANYGYTF.

Relative to its sample, this clonotype is medium-sized (0.01 to 0.1%). This rearrangement joins TRBV12-3 or TRBV12-4 to TRBJ1-2, with D uncertain. V gave up 6 bases and J gave up 7 bases, with 12 bases separating them. There are 12 residues in the CDR3. For the CDR3, the DNA is TGTGCCAGCAGCCGCGGGGAGGTTGGCTACACCTTC. Translating gives CASSRGEVGYTF.

By its share, this clonotype is medium-sized (0.01 to 0.1%). V and J are TRBV12-3 or TRBV12-4 and TRBJ1-2, with D unresolved. The CDR3 contains 15 residues. The V end was cut by 3 bases, the J end by 5 bases, with 16 bases between. CDR3 nucleotide sequence: TGTGCCAGCAGTTTGAAACACCAGGTCTATTATGGCTACACCTTC. It translates to CASSLKHQVYYGYTF.

CDR3 amino acids: CASSASSLAGLNYGYTF. CDR3 coding DNA: TGTGCCAGCAGTGCCAGCAGTTTAGCCGGACTGAACTATGGCTACACCTTC. The rearrangement links TRBV12-3 or TRBV12-4 to TRBJ1-2; D remains ambiguous. The CDR3 runs 17 residues. V was pared by 5 bases and J by 2 bases, with 21 bases between.

This clonotype was counted at least ten times. V and J are TRBV12-3 or TRBV12-4 and TRBJ1-2; no firm D call. The V end lost 0 bases, the J end lost 0 bases, and 8 bases lay between the germline ends. The CDR3 length is 15 residues. The chain's CDR3 is CASSLALQANYGYTF. Here the CDR3 DNA reads TGTGCCAGCAGTTTAGCGCTTCAAGCTAACTATGGCTACACCTTC.

This clonotype is medium-sized by share. This chain uses TRBV12-3 or TRBV12-4 with TRBJ1-2; no clear D. The ends were cut back, 4 bases at V and 5 bases at J, with 8 bases in the middle. This CDR3 contains 12 residues. The CDR3 DNA follows: TGTGCCAGCAGTTACAGCGTGTATGGCTACACCTTC. Residues: CASSYSVYGYTF.

By its share, this clonotype is medium-sized. The chain links TRBV12-3 or TRBV12-4 to TRBJ1-2; 8 bases align to TRBD1. V shed 6 bases, J shed 5 bases, and the junction held 5 bases outside the gene matches. This CDR3 is 13 amino acids long. The CDR3 protein is CASSLDRGYGYTF. CDR3 in DNA: TGTGCCAGCAGCCTCGACAGGGGTTATGGCTACACCTTC.

The chain joins TRBV12-3 or TRBV12-4 to TRBJ1-2; 9 bases align to TRBD1. The trim removed 7 bases at V and 10 bases at J, leaving 10 bases unmatched. The CDR3 runs to 13 residues. CDR3 sequence: CASTLIGQGFYTF. Written as DNA, the CDR3 is TGTGCCAGCACCCTAATCGGACAGGGGTTCTACACCTTC.

This clonotype is deemed medium-sized (0.01 to 0.1%). The CDR3 bases are TGTGCCAGCACTTCCGCAGGGGAAGGAGGCTACACCTTC. This sequence encodes CASTSAGEGGYTF. The chain employs TRBV12-3 or TRBV12-4 and TRBJ1-2, with a weak D call TRBD1 (6 bases). V lost 7 bases to trimming and J lost 8 bases, with 17 bases between them. This CDR3 spans 13 amino acids.

In its sample, this clonotype ranks as medium-sized. This chain links TRBV12-3 or TRBV12-4 with TRBJ1-2; D is unresolved. This CDR3 spans 14 amino acids. The germline V and J ends were trimmed by 7 bases and 5 bases, with 17 bases remaining between them. Here the CDR3 reads CASINMVGSYGYTF. CDR3 DNA: TGTGCCAGCATCAACATGGTGGGCAGTTATGGCTACACCTTC.

This clonotype was seen at least ten times. The chain joins TRBV12-3 or TRBV12-4 to TRBJ1-2; D not resolved. V was clipped by 5 bases and J by 2 bases, with 12 bases between them. This CDR3 contains 14 residues. CDR3 protein: CASSILDGNYGYTF. CDR3 DNA sequence: TGTGCCAGCAGTATCTTGGACGGGAACTATGGCTACACCTTC.

This clonotype is deemed medium-sized. The CDR3 DNA reads TGTGCCAGTGGACAGGGGCGCGTTGATGGCTACACCTTC. Amino acids: CASGQGRVDGYTF. V is TRBV12-3 or TRBV12-4 and J is TRBJ1-2; TRBD1 matches at 9 bases. The junction had 8 bases not matched to a gene; V was cut back by 9 bases and J by 6 bases. This CDR3 is 13 amino acids long.

Relative to its sample, this clonotype is medium-sized. J is TRBJ1-2 and V is TRBV12-3 or TRBV12-4; D gene ambiguous. CDR3 length: 11 amino acids. Deletions cut 3 bases from V and 4 bases from J, with 3 bases between. The CDR3, as DNA: TGTGCCAGCAGTTTTGCCTATGGCTACACCTTC. Its translation is CASSFAYGYTF.

By sample fraction, this clonotype is medium-sized. V is TRBV12-3 or TRBV12-4 and J is TRBJ1-2, with D hard to call. The CDR3 consists of 12 residues. Trimming removed 6 bases from V and 4 bases from J, with 9 bases in between. CDR3 protein: CASSPEIYGYTF. In DNA form, the CDR3 reads TGTGCCAGCAGCCCCGAGATCTATGGCTACACCTTC.

By its share, this clonotype is medium-sized. This chain joins TRBV12-3 or TRBV12-4 and TRBJ1-2; 8 bases fit TRBD1. The CDR3 runs to 14 residues. V gave up 5 bases and J gave up 2 bases; unmatched junction bases: 4. In DNA, the CDR3 is TGTGCCAGCAGTGCGACAGGGGCGAACTATGGCTACACCTTC. As protein: CASSATGANYGYTF.